The 3 T cell receptor beta chains below all came from one sample that was sequenced in a study of cytomegalovirus exposure and HLA in healthy donors. Profiled with immunoSEQ multiplex PCR; TCRdb holds only in-frame clones, not every one. This sample has 50,000 to 65,000 clones, with around 95% found just once. Sequenced sample: PBMCs. The receptor set was obtained from a woman aged 18 to 35 in good health and CMV-seropositive.

This clone was picked up a small number of times. V is TRBV28 and J is TRBJ1-2; unclear D gene. Germline loops: CDR1 MDHEN, CDR2 SYDVKM. V lost 7 bases, J lost 4 bases, and 7 bases lay in between. This CDR3 has 11 residues. In DNA, the CDR3 is TGTGCCAGCACGGGGATCTATGGCTACACCTTC. This codes for CASTGIYGYTF.

This clone is a singleton in its sample. The rearrangement joins TRBV5-1 to TRBJ2-5, with D perhaps TRBD1 (5 bases). Germline CDR1 is SGHRS and CDR2 is YFSETQ. The ends were cut back, 0 bases at V and 1 base at J, with 13 bases in the middle. The CDR3 is 16 amino acids. CDR3 DNA: TGCGCCAGCAGCTTGGGTGATACAGGAGTCCAAGAGACCCAGTACTTC. It is translated as CASSLGDTGVQETQYF.

This chain uses TRBV5-6 with TRBJ1-6; D gene uncertain. The CDR3 totals 16 residues. The germline V gene has CDR1 SGHDT and CDR2 YYEEEE. The V end lost 0 bases, the J end lost 0 bases, and 7 bases lay between the germline ends. The CDR3 loop is CASSLVLSSYNSPLHF. The CDR3, as DNA: TGTGCCAGCAGCTTGGTCTTGAGCTCCTATAATTCACCCCTCCACTTT.